Below, 23 T cell receptor beta chains from the same sample are listed, as sequenced in a study of cytomegalovirus exposure and HLA in healthy donors. PCR amplification relied on 60 Vbeta primers (plus 13 Jbeta primers). The assay was immunoSEQ multiplex PCR, and TCRdb's table has in-frame clones only and misses some. The data show more than 110,000 clones, 65% to 80% seen once. The sequencing sample was made of PBMCs. These receptors originate from a male donor in good health and CMV-seropositive.

The J gene is TRBJ2-5, the V gene TRBV11-2; 10 bases line up with TRBD1. The CDR3 has 16 residues. V lost 7 bases to trimming and J lost 2 bases; unmatched junction nucleotides: 10. CDR1 and CDR2 (germline): SGHAT, FQNNGV. The CDR3 loop is CASTIGTGEAQETQYF. The CDR3 nucleotides read TGTGCCAGCACCATAGGGACAGGGGAAGCGCAAGAGACCCAGTACTTC.

This clone appeared a few times. The J gene is TRBJ1-1, the V gene TRBV7-9; 10 bases line up with TRBD1. The V segment lost 2 bases and the J segment 0 bases; nucleotides outside the gene matches: 12. Germline V lookup: CDR1 SEHNR, CDR2 FQNEAQ (reference sequence). The CDR3 runs to 19 residues. The CDR3 DNA follows: TGTGCCAGCAGCTTATGGAGACCCGGGACAGGGGTGGTGAACACTGAAGCTTTCTTT. It encodes CASSLWRPGTGVVNTEAFF.

The chain has TRBV19 and TRBJ2-1; TRBD1 is a possible D gene (8 bases). V lost 7 bases, J lost 8 bases, and 18 bases lay in between. Germline V gene sequence: CDR1 LNHDA, CDR2 SQIVND (reference sequence). The CDR3 loop spans 14 amino acids. The CDR3 DNA follows: TGTGCCAGTAACCCCCAACAGGGGGGGGATGAGCAGTTCTTC. It specifies CASNPQQGGDEQFF.

The chain uses TRBV5-1 and TRBJ2-7; D not certain. Germline lookup yields CDR1 SGHRS and CDR2 YFSETQ. This CDR3 is built from 14 residues. The V end lost 0 bases, the J end lost 4 bases, and 11 bases lay between the germline ends. CDR3 in DNA: TGCGCCAGCAGCTTGGATCCTGGCGGATACGAGCAGTACTTC. This codes for CASSLDPGGYEQYF.

The chain combines TRBV7-2 with TRBJ2-1; TRBD2 matches at 9 bases. CDR1 and CDR2 from the germline V gene are SGHTA and FQGNSA. The V segment lost 2 bases and the J segment 8 bases; nucleotides outside the gene matches: 7. The length of the CDR3 is 15 residues. CDR3 sequence (DNA): TGTGCCAGCAGCTTAAGGATAGCGGGAGAGTATGAGCAGTTCTTC. Residues: CASSLRIAGEYEQFF.

The J gene is TRBJ1-1, the V gene TRBV7-2; maybe TRBD1 (6 bases). The germline V and J ends were trimmed by 5 bases and 1 base, with 11 bases remaining between them. CDR1 and CDR2 from the germline V gene are SGHTA and FQGNSA. The CDR3 spans 14 residues. The CDR3: CASSRGHRNTEAFF. The DNA for the CDR3 is TGTGCCAGCAGCAGGGGACATAGGAACACTGAAGCTTTCTTT.

The J gene is TRBJ1-5, the V gene TRBV11-3; D unclear. CDR1 SGHNT and CDR2 YENEEA come from the germline V gene. CDR3 size: 14 residues. The V gene lost 8 bases and the J gene lost 0 bases, with 11 bases spanning the gap. This chain's CDR3 is CASRSRYSNQPQHF. As DNA, the CDR3 is TGTGCCAGCCGAAGCCGGTATAGCAATCAGCCCCAGCATTTT.

This clone was seen a single time. CDR3 in DNA: TGTGCCTGGAGTAACTCACTAGCGGGGGGCGAGGATACGCAGTATTTT. Translated: CAWSNSLAGGEDTQYF. The J gene is TRBJ2-3, the V gene TRBV30, with 12 positions matching TRBD2. The CDR3 consists of 16 residues. The junction had 9 bases not matched to a gene; V was cut back by 2 bases and J by 6 bases. Germline CDR1 reads GTSNPN; CDR2 reads SVGIG (reference sequence).

This chain joins TRBV11-2 and TRBJ2-7; TRBD1 aligns across 9 bases. Germline V gene data show CDR1 as SGHAT and CDR2 as FQNNGV. V shed 1 base, J shed 2 bases, and the junction held 12 bases outside the gene matches. This CDR3 is 18 amino acids long. The CDR3 sequence is CASSLGPSDRGITYEQYF. CDR3 DNA: TGTGCCAGCAGCTTAGGCCCCTCGGACAGGGGAATCACCTACGAGCAGTACTTC.

This rearrangement joins TRBV7-6 to TRBJ1-4, with D possibly matching TRBD1 (5 bases). V lost 5 bases, J lost 1 base, and 14 bases lay in between. The CDR3 has 16 residues. Germline lookup yields CDR1 SGHVS and CDR2 FNYEAQ. CDR3: CASSPGRQLTNEKLFF. Here the CDR3 DNA reads TGTGCCAGCAGCCCCGGGAGACAGCTAACTAATGAAAAACTGTTTTTT.

The V gene is TRBV28, the J gene TRBJ1-4, with a tentative D call TRBD1 (5 bases). V lost 5 bases and J 7 bases, leaving 14 bases between the germline ends. CDR3 length: 14 amino acids. In germline, CDR1 is MDHEN, CDR2 SYDVKM. CDR3 in amino acids: CASSPRWGGEKLFF. The CDR3 bases are TGTGCCAGCAGTCCCCGGTGGGGGGGTGAAAAACTGTTTTTT.

The CDR3: CASSLATGVGYTF. The CDR3 DNA reads as TGCGCCAGCAGCCTCGCTACAGGGGTTGGCTACACCTTC. The chain combines TRBV5-1 with TRBJ1-2, with 7 bases lining up with TRBD1. The CDR3 extends over 13 amino acids. Trimming took 4 bases from V and 7 from J; bases not matched to a gene: 7. CDR1 is SGHRS, CDR2 YFSETQ, per germline.

The V and J genes are TRBV5-1 and TRBJ2-2, with a possible D match to TRBD1 (6 bases). The CDR3 totals 15 residues. Germline V lookup: CDR1 SGHRS, CDR2 YFSETQ. Between the trimmed V and J ends, which lost 4 bases and 7 bases, there was a span of 17 bases. CDR3 DNA sequence: TGCGCCAGCAGCCCCGGACAGCTAACACGCGGGGAGCTGTTTTTT. Its protein is CASSPGQLTRGELFF. Full variable domain (missing parts from reference TRBV5-1 and TRBJ2-2): KAGVTQTPRYLIKTRGQQVTLSCSPISGHRSVSWYQQTPGQGLQFLFEYFSETQRNKGNFPGRFSGRQFSNSRSEMNVSTLELGDSALYLCASSPGQLTRGELFFGEGSRLTVL.

The J gene is TRBJ2-2, the V gene TRBV5-1; 7 nucleotides line up with TRBD2. In germline, CDR1 is SGHRS, CDR2 YFSETQ. Trimming took 1 base from V and 3 from J; bases not matched to a gene: 6. This CDR3 has 16 residues. CDR3 sequence reads: CASSLLGGSDTGELFF. DNA for the CDR3: TGCGCCAGCAGCTTGCTTGGCGGGAGTGACACCGGGGAGCTGTTTTTT.

This clone was seen more than once but under ten times. The chain links TRBV6-5 to TRBJ1-5, with D maybe TRBD1 (6 bases). Germline values: CDR1 MNHEY, CDR2 SVGAGI. Trimming removed 5 bases at V and 0 bases at J, with 11 bases between. The CDR3 sequence is 15 residues long. The CDR3 region has the DNA TGTGCCAGCAGTCCCCGAGGGGGTAGCAATCAGCCCCAGCATTTT. It specifies CASSPRGGSNQPQHF.

The chain uses TRBV10-3 and TRBJ2-7; 10 bases align to TRBD1. The J segment lost 5 bases and the V segment lost 5 bases, leaving 6 bases of the junction unmatched. From germline, CDR1 is ENHRY and CDR2 SYGVKD. This CDR3 spans 14 amino acids. The CDR3 sequence: CAISKGQGDDEQYF. The CDR3 coding sequence is TGTGCCATCAGTAAAGGACAGGGGGACGACGAGCAGTACTTC.

This rearrangement joins TRBV9 to TRBJ1-1; 7 nucleotides agree with TRBD1. The CDR3 consists of 17 residues. The germline V gene has CDR1 SGDLS and CDR2 YYNGEE. J lost 1 base, V lost 7 bases, and 16 bases had no gene match. CDR3 protein: CASGGPRDRVENTEAFF. The CDR3 DNA reads TGTGCCAGCGGGGGGCCCCGGGACAGAGTGGAGAACACTGAAGCTTTCTTT.

V is TRBV7-9 and J is TRBJ1-6; tentative D call: TRBD1 (6 bases). There are 16 residues in the CDR3. Germline CDR1 SEHNR, CDR2 FQNEAQ (reference sequence). V lost 5 bases to trimming and J lost 7 bases, with 18 bases between them. CDR3 residues: CASSPVGGALNSPLHF. The CDR3 DNA reads TGTGCCAGCAGCCCCGTGGGGGGGGCGCTCAATTCACCCCTCCACTTT.

The chain uses TRBV30 and TRBJ1-1; perhaps TRBD1 as D (5 bases). The V gene's germline CDR1 is GTSNPN and CDR2 SVGIG (reference sequence). V lost 0 bases and J 2 bases, leaving 7 bases between the germline ends. The CDR3 has 13 residues. The CDR3 here is CAWSVGANTEAFF. CDR3 nucleotide sequence: TGTGCCTGGAGTGTAGGGGCAAACACTGAAGCTTTCTTT.

In nucleotides, the CDR3 is TGCGCCAGCAGCCGATCTAGCGGACCCTACGAGCAGTACTTC. Amino acid sequence: CASSRSSGPYEQYF. This chain connects TRBV4-3 to TRBJ2-5, with TRBD2 identical over 7 bases. The assigned J gene may be wrong: the sequence end matches TRBJ2-7 better. The CDR3 is 14 residues long. The germline CDR1 and CDR2 sequences are LGHNA and YSLEER.

J is TRBJ1-2 and V is TRBV5-1; TRBD1 matches at 7 bases. This CDR3 is built from 14 residues. Trimming at V came to 2 bases and at J to 4 bases, leaving 5 bases not matched to a gene. In germline, CDR1 is SGHRS, CDR2 YFSETQ. This CDR3 reads CASSFSGTAYGYTF. CDR3 in DNA: TGCGCCAGCAGCTTTTCCGGGACAGCCTATGGCTACACCTTC.

This clone was seen only a few times. The V call is TRBV11-2, the J call TRBJ1-2, with TRBD1 identical over 9 bases. The CDR3 spans 16 residues. Germline loops: CDR1 SGHAT, CDR2 FQNNGV. Trimming removed 2 bases from V and 4 bases from J; junction bases left unmatched: 8. The CDR3: CASSLFPQQGAYGYTF. CDR3 sequence (DNA): TGTGCCAGCAGCTTATTCCCTCAACAGGGGGCCTATGGCTACACCTTC.

Details on this clone: At the DNA level, this CDR3 is encoded by other sequences in the same sample as well. The rearrangement joins TRBV5-1 to TRBJ1-1; 8 bases map to TRBD1. V shed 0 bases, J shed 7 bases, and the junction held 8 bases outside the gene matches. The CDR3 is 15 amino acids. CDR1 is SGHRS and CDR2 is YFSETQ in the germline V gene. This chain's CDR3 is CASSLGDRGGDEAFF. The CDR3 coding sequence is TGCGCCAGCAGCTTGGGAGACAGGGGAGGAGATGAAGCTTTCTTT.